The 7 T cell receptor beta chains in this list originate from one sample, sequenced in a study of cytomegalovirus exposure and HLA in healthy donors. Primers included in the PCR were 60 Vbeta and 13 Jbeta primers. Assay: immunoSEQ multiplex PCR; the TCRdb copy retains only in-frame clones and omits some. The profile covers 63,000 or so clones, with just under 80% appearing a single time and 4% to 5.5% taken by the ten largest. The sample was PBMCs. Every receptor here comes from a woman aged 30 to 39 in good health and CMV-seronegative.

The CDR3 loop is CASSLAGATDTQYF. The CDR3 DNA follows: TGCGCCAGCAGCTTAGCGGGAGCGACAGATACGCAGTATTTT. The chain has TRBV5-1 and TRBJ2-3; 8 bases line up with TRBD2. CDR3 length: 14 residues. Looked up from germline, CDR1 is SGHRS and CDR2 is YFSETQ. V shed 2 bases, J shed 3 bases, and the junction held 2 bases outside the gene matches.

The rearrangement uses TRBV7-2 and TRBJ2-4; no reliable D call. The CDR3 contains 16 residues. From germline, CDR1 is SGHTA and CDR2 FQGNSA. V was clipped by 1 base and J by 2 bases, with 12 bases between them. DNA of the CDR3: TGTGCCAGCAGCTTAGTCCAGGAATCCCCCAAAAACATTCAGTACTTC. Translation: CASSLVQESPKNIQYF.

This clone appeared a few times. V and J are TRBV6-5 and TRBJ2-2; 8 bases are a match to TRBD2. The V and J ends lost 6 bases and 4 bases, in that order; junction bases with no gene match: 7. Germline V gives CDR1 MNHEY, CDR2 SVGAGI. This CDR3 is built from 15 residues. CDR3 nucleotides: TGTGCCAGCAGGGCCGGGGGGGCCCGCACCGGGGAGCTGTTTTTT. Its translation is CASRAGGARTGELFF.

The genes are TRBV30 and TRBJ2-5; 9 bases map to TRBD2. The germline CDR1 and CDR2 sequences are GTSNPN and SVGIG (reference sequence). V lost 5 bases and J lost 5; bases outside the gene matches: 15. CDR3 length: 16 residues. The CDR3 coding sequence is TGTGCCTGGGGTAGCGGAAATAGCGGGAGCTTGGAGACCCAGTACTTC. This gives the protein CAWGSGNSGSLETQYF.

This chain connects TRBV6-5 to TRBJ1-2, with no clear D. V was pared by 4 bases and J by 4 bases, with 13 bases between. The CDR3 has 14 amino acids. The V gene's germline CDR1 is MNHEY and CDR2 SVGAGI. The CDR3 sequence is CASSFQEGPYGYTF. The CDR3 bases are TGTGCCAGCAGTTTTCAGGAGGGTCCCTATGGCTACACCTTC.

The chain links TRBV20-1 to TRBJ1-2; D call uncertain. The CDR3 length is 11 residues. Per germline, CDR1 DFQATT and CDR2 SNEGSKA (reference sequence). Trimming stripped 2 bases from V and 4 bases from J, with 5 bases between. CDR3 bases: TGCAGTGCTAGATCCGGCTATGGCTACACCTTC. The encoded protein is CSARSGYGYTF.

The rearrangement links TRBV10-3 to TRBJ1-2, with D unresolved. Germline assignment: CDR1 ENHRY and CDR2 SYGVKD. The V end lost 3 bases, the J end lost 0 bases, and 11 bases lay between the germline ends. CDR3 length: 15 amino acids. In nucleotides, the CDR3 is TGTGCCATCAGTGATGTCACAGTTTCTAACTATGGCTACACCTTC. It is translated as CAISDVTVSNYGYTF.